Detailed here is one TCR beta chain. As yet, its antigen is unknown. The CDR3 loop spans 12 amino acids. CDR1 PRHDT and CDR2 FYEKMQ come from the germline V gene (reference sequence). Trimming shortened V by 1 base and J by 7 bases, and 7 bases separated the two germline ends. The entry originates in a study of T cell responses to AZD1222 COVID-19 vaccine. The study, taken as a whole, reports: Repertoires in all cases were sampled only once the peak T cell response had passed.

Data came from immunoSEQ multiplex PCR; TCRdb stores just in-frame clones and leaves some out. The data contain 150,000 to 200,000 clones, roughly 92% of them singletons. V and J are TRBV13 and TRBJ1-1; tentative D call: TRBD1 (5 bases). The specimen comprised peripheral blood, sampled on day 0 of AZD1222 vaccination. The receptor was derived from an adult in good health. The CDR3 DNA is TGTGCCAGCAGCTTAGACGGGGGTGAAGCTTTCTTT. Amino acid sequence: CASSLDGGEAFF.